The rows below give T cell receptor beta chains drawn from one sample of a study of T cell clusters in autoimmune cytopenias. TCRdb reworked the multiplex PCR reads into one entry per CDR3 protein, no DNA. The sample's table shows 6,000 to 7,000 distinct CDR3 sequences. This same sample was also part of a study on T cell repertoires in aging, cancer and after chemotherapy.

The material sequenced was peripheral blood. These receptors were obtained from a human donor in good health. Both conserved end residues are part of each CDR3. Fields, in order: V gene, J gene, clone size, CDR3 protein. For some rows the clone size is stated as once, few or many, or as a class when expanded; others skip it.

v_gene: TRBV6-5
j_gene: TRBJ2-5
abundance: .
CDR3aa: CASSETGAKTGETQYF

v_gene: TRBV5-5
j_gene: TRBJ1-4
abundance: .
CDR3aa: CASNLRGGENEKLFF

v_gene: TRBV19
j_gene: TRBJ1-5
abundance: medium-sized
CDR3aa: CATDGDMGNQPQHF

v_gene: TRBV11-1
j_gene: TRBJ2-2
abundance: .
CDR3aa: CASSLVGPGELFF

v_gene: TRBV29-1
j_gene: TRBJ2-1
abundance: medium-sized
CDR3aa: CSARQGGAYNEQFF

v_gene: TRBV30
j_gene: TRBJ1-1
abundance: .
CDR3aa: CAWSPPWVAQDTEAFF

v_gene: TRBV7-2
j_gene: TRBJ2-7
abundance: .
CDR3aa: CASSLADRGFSYEQYF

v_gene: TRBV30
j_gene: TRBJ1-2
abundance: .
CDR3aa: CANGRRSYGYTF

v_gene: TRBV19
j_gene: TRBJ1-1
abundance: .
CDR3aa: CASKISTEAFF

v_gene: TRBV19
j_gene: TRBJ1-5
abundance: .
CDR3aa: CASTSGRDRVGQPQHF